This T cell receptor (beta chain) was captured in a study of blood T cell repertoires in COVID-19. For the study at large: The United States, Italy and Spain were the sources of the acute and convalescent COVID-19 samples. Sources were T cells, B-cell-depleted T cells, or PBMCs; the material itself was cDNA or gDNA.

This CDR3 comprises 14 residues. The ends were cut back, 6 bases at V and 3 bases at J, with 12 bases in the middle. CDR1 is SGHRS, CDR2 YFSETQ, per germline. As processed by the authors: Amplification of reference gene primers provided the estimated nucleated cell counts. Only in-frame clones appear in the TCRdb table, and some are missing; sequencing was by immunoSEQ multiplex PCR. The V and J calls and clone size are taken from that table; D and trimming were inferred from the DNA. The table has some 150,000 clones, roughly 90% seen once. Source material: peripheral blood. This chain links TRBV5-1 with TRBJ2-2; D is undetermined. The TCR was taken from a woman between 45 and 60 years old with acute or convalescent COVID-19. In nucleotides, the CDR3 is TGCGCCAGCACCCGAAGGCAGGACACCGGGGAGCTGTTTTTT. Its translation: CASTRRQDTGELFF.